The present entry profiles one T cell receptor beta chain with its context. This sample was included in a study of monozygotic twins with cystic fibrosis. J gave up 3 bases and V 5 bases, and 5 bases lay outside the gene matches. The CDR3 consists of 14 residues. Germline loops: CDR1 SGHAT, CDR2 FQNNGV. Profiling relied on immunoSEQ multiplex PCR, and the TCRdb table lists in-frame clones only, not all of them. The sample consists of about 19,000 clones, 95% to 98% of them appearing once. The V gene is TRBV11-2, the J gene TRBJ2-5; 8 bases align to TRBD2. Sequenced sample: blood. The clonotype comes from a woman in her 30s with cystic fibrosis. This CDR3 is CASSRTSSEETQYF. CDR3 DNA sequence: TGTGCCAGCAGCCGGACTAGCAGTGAAGAGACCCAGTACTTC.